The 3 T cell receptor beta chains below all came from one sample that was sequenced in a study of shared clonotypes between healthy human individuals. Profiled with immunoSEQ multiplex PCR; TCRdb holds only in-frame clones, not every one. The sample has approximately 940,000 clones, over 75% seen once. Sequences were obtained from memory CD4+ T cells sorted from blood. The subset is: CD45RA-negative fraction. These TCRs come from a man younger than 35 in good health.

The count of this clone is one. The rearrangement joins TRBV30 to TRBJ1-4; D unclear. CDR3 size: 12 residues. CDR1 GTSNPN and CDR2 SVGIG come from the germline V gene (reference sequence). Trimming stripped 0 bases from V and 3 bases from J, with 2 bases between. DNA of the CDR3: TGTGCCTGGAGTGTAGCTAATGAAAAACTGTTTTTT. As protein: CAWSVANEKLFF.

In this sample, this clone turned up once. V usage is TRBV5-1 and J usage is TRBJ2-5, with D maybe TRBD2 (5 bases). Trimming pared 4 bases from V and 7 bases from J, leaving 20 bases between. The CDR3 covers 15 residues. The germline V gene encodes CDR1 SGHRS and CDR2 YFSETQ. As DNA, the CDR3 is TGCGCCAGCAGCGTGTATACGGGCCTAGGAGGGACCCAGTACTTC. Translation: CASSVYTGLGGTQYF.

This clone was recorded many times. V and J are TRBV2 and TRBJ2-7, with D maybe TRBD2 (5 bases). The CDR3 runs to 15 residues. The germline CDR1 and CDR2 sequences are SNHLY and FYNNEI. Trimming took 6 bases from V and 0 from J, leaving 15 bases between them. CDR3 DNA: TGTGCCAGCAGACTGGACTCCTCGCTCTCCTACGAGCAGTACTTC. The encoded protein is CASRLDSSLSYEQYF. Together with reference TRBV2 and TRBJ2-7, the CDR3 gives the full variable domain: EPEVTQTPSHQVTQMGQEVILRCVPISNHLYFYWYRQILGQKVEFLVSFYNNEISEKSEIFDDQFSVERPDGSNFTLKIRSTKLEDSAMYFCASRLDSSLSYEQYFGPGTRLTVT.